Listed here is a single T cell receptor (beta chain). As yet, its antigen is unknown. V shed 1 base and J shed 0 bases, with 7 bases lying between them. The CDR3 consists of 15 residues. CDR1 LNHDA and CDR2 SQIVND come from the germline V gene (reference sequence). The data were produced by immunoSEQ multiplex PCR, yet TCRdb's version contains in-frame clones alone and is incomplete. Here the sample spans some 120,000 clones, 90% being singletons. This sample is drawn from a study of T cell responses to AZD1222 COVID-19 vaccine. Notes on the study in general: Sampling that yielded the repertoires occurred only after the peak T cell response. Reportedly, close to half of spike-specific TCRs are directed against unmutated variant regions. Donors were mostly white British, more females; clonal diversity possibly underestimated.

V usage is TRBV19 and J usage is TRBJ1-5; weak D call: TRBD1 (5 bases). This clonotype originated in an adult in good health. The input for sequencing was peripheral blood, taken on day 0 of AZD1222 vaccination. CDR3 amino acids: CASSIGQPSNQPQHF. The CDR3 coding sequence is TGTGCCAGTAGTATAGGACAGCCTAGCAATCAGCCCCAGCATTTT.